This T cell receptor (beta chain) was obtained from a study of T cells in Graves' hyperthyroidism and ophthalmopathy. The overall study: Initial diagnosis, before any treatment, was when peripheral blood was collected.

There are 18 residues in the CDR3. From germline, CDR1 is MNHNS and CDR2 SASEGT. Trimming removed 8 bases from V and 9 bases from J; junction bases left unmatched: 18. Whole-study results and caveats: A model using 13 V-J features told ophthalmopathy apart from stable hyperthyroidism.

RNA transcripts gave rise to amplified TCR beta CDR3 regions. TCR CDR3 regions were first amplified by RT-PCR with HTBI primers. TCRdb itself ran the multiplex PCR reads through MiXCR, one entry per CDR3 protein. The sample yields approximately 710,000 distinct CDR3 sequences, approximately 15% seen once. For this clonotype: The antigen is undetermined.

Patients were aged 18 to 65, had disease duration under 2 months, and had newly diagnosed hyperthyroidism. This sample holds PBMCs from 8.5 to 10 ml fresh peripheral blood. Sequencing was performed on blood. The V and J genes are TRBV6-1 and TRBJ2-3, with 15 positions matching TRBD2. The clonotype was recovered from a man between 45 and 60 years old with Graves' hyperthyroidism. The DNA for the CDR3 is TGTGCCAGCTTCCCCTTGGGAGGACTAGCGGGAGGGCCGTTGACGCAGTATTTT. Translated, it gives CASFPLGGLAGGPLTQYF.